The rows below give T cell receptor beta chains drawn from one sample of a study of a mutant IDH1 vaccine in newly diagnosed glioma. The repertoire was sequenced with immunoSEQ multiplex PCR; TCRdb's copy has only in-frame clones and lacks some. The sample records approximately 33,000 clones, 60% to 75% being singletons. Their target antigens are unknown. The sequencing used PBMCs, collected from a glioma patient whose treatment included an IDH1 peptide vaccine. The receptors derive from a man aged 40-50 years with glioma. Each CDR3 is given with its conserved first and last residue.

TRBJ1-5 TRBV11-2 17 CASSLGATPMMISPQHF
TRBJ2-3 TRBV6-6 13 CASTPLSTDTQYF
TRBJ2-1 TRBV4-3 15 CASSLDGRAYNEQFF
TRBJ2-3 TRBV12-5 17 CASGLSPTSGRPDTQYF
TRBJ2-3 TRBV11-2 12 CASSSSRSTQYF
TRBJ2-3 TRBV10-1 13 CASSESSTDTQYF
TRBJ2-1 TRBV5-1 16 CASSFEASGSYNEQFF
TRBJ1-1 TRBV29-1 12 CSVEDLWGRAFF
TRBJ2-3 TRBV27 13 CASSLGLGDTQYF
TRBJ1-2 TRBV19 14 CASSLGRNDYGYTF
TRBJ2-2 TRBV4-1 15 CASSRETLETGELFF
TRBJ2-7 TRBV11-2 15 CASSLEAGAGYEQYF
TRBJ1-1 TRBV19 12 CASKVGNTEAFF
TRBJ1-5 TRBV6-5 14 CASSYTGQGKPQHF
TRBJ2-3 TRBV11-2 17 CASSPQPSGPSTDTQYF
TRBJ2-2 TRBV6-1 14 CASGLAGSRWELFF
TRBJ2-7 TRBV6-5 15 CASSHSDGRAYEQYF
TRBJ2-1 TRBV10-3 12 CAISEVTGEQFF
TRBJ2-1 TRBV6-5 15 CASSPKDTYYNEQFF
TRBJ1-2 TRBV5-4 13 CASSLDSNYGYTF
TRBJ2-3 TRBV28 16 CASSLLGSGGGDTQYF
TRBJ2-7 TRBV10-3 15 CAISPAGGIGTEQYF
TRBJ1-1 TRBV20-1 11 CSAFDRTEAFF